One and the same sample provided the 8 T cell receptor beta chains below, sequenced in a study of blood T cell repertoires in COVID-19. Assay used: immunoSEQ multiplex PCR; TCRdb lists only in-frame clones, some missing. Among approximately 140,000 clones listed, roughly 84% were seen once. The sequenced material came from peripheral blood. These receptors were collected from a man aged 60 to 69 with acute or convalescent COVID-19.

V gene TRBV7-3 combines with J gene TRBJ2-1, with D maybe TRBD1 (5 bases). The CDR3 runs 13 residues. In germline, CDR1 is SGHTA, CDR2 FQGTGA. V gave up 8 bases and J gave up 4 bases, with 12 bases separating them. CDR3 DNA: TGTGCCAGCGCGGTCCAGGGATACAATGAGCAGTTCTTC. Its protein is CASAVQGYNEQFF.

The chain recombines TRBV5-1 with TRBJ1-2, with 9 bases matching TRBD1. In germline, CDR1 is SGHRS, CDR2 YFSETQ. The CDR3 runs to 16 residues. J was trimmed by 5 bases and V by 4 bases; bases with no gene match: 12. The CDR3 is CASSQNSGTGMYGYTF. For the CDR3, the DNA is TGCGCCAGCAGCCAAAACTCCGGGACAGGGATGTATGGCTACACCTTC. Filled out from reference TRBV5-1 and TRBJ1-2, the complete variable domain reads KAGVTQTPRYLIKTRGQQVTLSCSPISGHRSVSWYQQTPGQGLQFLFEYFSETQRNKGNFPGRFSGRQFSNSRSEMNVSTLELGDSALYLCASSQNSGTGMYGYTFGSGTRLTVV.

Only a few counts were recorded for this clone. The chain uses TRBV29-1 and TRBJ2-1; the match to TRBD2 covers 10 bases. V shed 0 bases, J shed 14 bases, and the junction held 10 bases outside the gene matches. CDR1 is SQVTM, CDR2 ANQGSEA, per germline. The CDR3 has 14 residues. The CDR3 DNA reads as TGCAGCGTTGAAGATGGTCTAGCGGGAGAAAGGAAGTTCTTC. This translates into CSVEDGLAGERKFF.

V is TRBV27 and J is TRBJ2-5; 7 bases are a match to TRBD1. Germline V gene sequence: CDR1 MNHEY, CDR2 SMNVEV (reference sequence). Trimming removed 5 bases from V and 4 bases from J; junction bases left unmatched: 4. This CDR3 region has 13 residues. CDR3 DNA: TGTGCCAGCAGTAAACGGGACAGAGAGACCCAGTACTTC. Translation gives CASSKRDRETQYF.

This chain links TRBV15 with TRBJ2-6; no firm D call. Germline CDR1 LNHNV, CDR2 YYDKDF (reference sequence). Trimming left V 1 base short and J 3 bases short, with 7 bases between. This CDR3 has 15 amino acids. CDR3 bases: TGTGCCACCAGCAGAGGAGGCGGTGGGGCCAACGTCCTGACTTTC. It specifies CATSRGGGGANVLTF.

The chain carries TRBV5-5 and TRBJ1-1, with 7 bases matching TRBD1. The CDR3 consists of 16 residues. V gave up 2 bases and J gave up 1 base; unmatched junction bases: 8. Germline lookup yields CDR1 SGHKS and CDR2 YYEKEE (reference sequence). CDR3 region: CASSFQTGYSNTEAFF. In DNA, the CDR3 is TGTGCCAGCAGCTTCCAGACAGGGTATTCGAACACTGAAGCTTTCTTT.

The table lists this clone with a count of one. This sequence joins TRBV5-5 and TRBJ1-2; D is possibly TRBD1 (5 bases). The germline gives CDR1 SGHKS, CDR2 YYEKEE (reference sequence). The CDR3 has 13 residues. V shed 2 bases and J shed 3 bases, with 8 bases lying between them. The CDR3 DNA follows: TGTGCCAGCAGCTTCTCGGGGGACTATGGCTACACCTTC. Amino acid sequence: CASSFSGDYGYTF.

The chain uses TRBV6-5 and TRBJ2-3, with 8 bases aligning to TRBD2. Germline values: CDR1 MNHEY, CDR2 SVGAGI. The CDR3 sequence is 12 residues long. J was trimmed by 9 bases and V by 5 bases; bases with no gene match: 4. The DNA for the CDR3 is TGTGCCAGCAGTCCGGGGGGGCGGACGCAGTATTTT. This sequence encodes CASSPGGRTQYF.